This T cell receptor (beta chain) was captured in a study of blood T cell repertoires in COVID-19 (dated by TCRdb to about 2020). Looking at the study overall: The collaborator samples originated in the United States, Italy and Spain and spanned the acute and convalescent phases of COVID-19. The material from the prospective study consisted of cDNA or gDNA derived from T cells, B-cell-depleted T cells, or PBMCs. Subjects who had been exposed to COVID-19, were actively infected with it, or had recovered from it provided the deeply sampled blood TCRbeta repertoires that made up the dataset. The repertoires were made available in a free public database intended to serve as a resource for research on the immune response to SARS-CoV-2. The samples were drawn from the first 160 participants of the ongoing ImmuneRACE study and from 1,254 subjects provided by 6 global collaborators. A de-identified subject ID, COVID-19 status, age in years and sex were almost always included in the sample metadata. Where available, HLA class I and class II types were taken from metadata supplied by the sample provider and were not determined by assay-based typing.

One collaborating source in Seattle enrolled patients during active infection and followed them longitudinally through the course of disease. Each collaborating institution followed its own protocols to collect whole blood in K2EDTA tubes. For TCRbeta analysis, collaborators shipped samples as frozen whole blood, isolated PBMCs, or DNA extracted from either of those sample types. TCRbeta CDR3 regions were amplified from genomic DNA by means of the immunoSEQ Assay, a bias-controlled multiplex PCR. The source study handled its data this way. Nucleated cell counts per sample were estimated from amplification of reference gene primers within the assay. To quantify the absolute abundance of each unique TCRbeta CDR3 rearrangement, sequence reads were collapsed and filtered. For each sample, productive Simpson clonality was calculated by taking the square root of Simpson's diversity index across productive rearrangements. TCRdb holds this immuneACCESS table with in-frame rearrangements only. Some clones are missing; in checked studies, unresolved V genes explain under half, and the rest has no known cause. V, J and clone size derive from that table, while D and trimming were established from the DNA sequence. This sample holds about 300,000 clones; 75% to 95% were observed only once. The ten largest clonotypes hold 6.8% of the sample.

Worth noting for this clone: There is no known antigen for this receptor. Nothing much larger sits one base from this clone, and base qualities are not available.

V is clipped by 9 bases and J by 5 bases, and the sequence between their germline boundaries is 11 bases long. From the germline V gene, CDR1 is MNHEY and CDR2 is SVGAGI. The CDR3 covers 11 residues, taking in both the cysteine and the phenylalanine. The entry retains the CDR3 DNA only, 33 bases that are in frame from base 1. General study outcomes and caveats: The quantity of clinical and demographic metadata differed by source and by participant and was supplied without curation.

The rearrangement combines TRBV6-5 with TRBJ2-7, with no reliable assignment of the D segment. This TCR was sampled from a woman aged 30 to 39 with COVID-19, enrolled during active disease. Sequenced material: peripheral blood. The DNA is TGTGCCAGACGGAGCGATGACGAGCAGTACTTC. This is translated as CARRSDDEQYF.